This T cell receptor beta chain was sequenced during a study of cytomegalovirus exposure and HLA in healthy donors (dated by TCRdb to 2015 to 2018). About the investigation overall: An earlier analysis of fewer than 750 of the donors reported 250 to 300 Gb of sequence data and 117 million unique TCR beta sequences obtained from roughly 180 million T cells. An early release covering roughly 640 HLA-typed donors comprised roughly 300 gigabases of sequencing data and around 80 million unique TCR sequences. Of the approximately 400 genotyped donors, 75% to 85% were placed in the genetic ancestry cluster associated with self-reported Caucasian donors. The study aimed to test whether cataloging public T cell receptors could reveal signatures of past pathogen exposure. The T cell repertoires of under 700 subjects were profiled by immunosequencing and related to cytomegalovirus serostatus. Along with the roughly 700-subject first cohort, a separate validation cohort of 120 different subjects was used. To predict cytomegalovirus infection status, the study brought together high-throughput TCR immunosequencing, statistical association of individual TCRs with disease status, and machine learning. A later analysis re-analyzed previously published TCR beta repertoires from 550 to 700 donors and added high-resolution HLA genotyping to study TCR occurrence patterns. In the later analysis, no new phenotypic data were used to find candidate immune exposures; instead, reliance was placed on TCR beta sequences and their occurrence across donors. An earlier analysis of roughly 580 of the donors used high-throughput TCR beta sequencing to judge whether each TCR beta V gene segment behaved as functional or pseudogenic. Donor age, sex, ethnicity and CMV serostatus were collected together with the repertoire data. A later genetic analysis used genome-wide SNP genotypes for about 65% of the 666 donors, treating that subset as a discovery cohort. Every discovery cohort repertoire had been produced on one sequencing platform. HLA typing included class I and class II loci at four-digit resolution. The number of donors typed differed by locus, with about 629-630 for A, B, C, DRB1 and DQB1, around 500 for DQA1, 600 to 610 for DPA1, and some 440 for DPB1. Because of strong linkage in the cohort, roughly 5 DR-DQ haplotypes were treated as single units for association and clustering. Across approximately 420 genotyped donors of the cohort, an average of roughly 200,000 unique TCR beta nucleotide sequences per donor were sequenced, and roughly 17% of those sequences were non-productive. General findings and caveats noted by the study authors: Linkage disequilibrium might explain the correlated functional status among segregating V segments, but an unknown experimental factor could not be excluded. An association between a missense DCLRE1C variant and V-gene and J-gene trimming of TCR beta chains was found in a later genetic analysis and replicated in an independent cohort. In both the original and validation cohorts, the classifier was reported to diagnose cytomegalovirus status with high specificity and sensitivity. According to a later analysis, most CMV-associated TCR beta chains appeared to be HLA-restricted, and the HLA associations seemed to be driven largely by CMV exposure. Fewer than 20 rarely observed V segments, including chromosome 9 orphons, were excluded from the earlier analysis of several hundred of the donors because counts were too low. When HLA alleles, especially DR and DQ, strongly co-occurred, attributing TCR associations to individual alleles was difficult. In a later analysis, the rate of TCR association differed among HLA loci, with DRB1 alleles having the most associated TCRs and HLA-C alleles having the fewest. Some IMGT-functional V segments, including TRBV6-2 and TRBV6-3, could not be told apart with the 87-base-pair reads, so those segments were excluded. While some public TCRs were present in many individuals, most TCR sequences turned up only very rarely across donors. In an earlier analysis of fewer than 750 of the donors, most TCR beta V segments were observed in productive rearrangements about 87% or about 30% of the time, broadly matching IMGT annotations. According to the authors, the approach could potentially be generalized to other disease states and immunological phenotypes. In vitro tests confirmed that a few of the cytomegalovirus-associated TCR beta chains recognize cytomegalovirus antigens. Specific HLA alleles were associated with some 15,000 TCR beta sequences at a false discovery rate of 0.05 in a later analysis. Compared with the roughly 720-donor mean, donors in an Asian-associated ancestry cluster had fewer N-insertions in productive TCRs, according to a later genetic analysis. In a later analysis, HLA-associated TCR beta chains showed more clonal expansion and lower generation probabilities than non-associated chains that were equally common. Because HLA typing was missing for some donors at each locus, association tests included only the typed subset. Sequencing depth was assumed to be roughly uniform across donors in the presence/absence analyses, though that assumption may not hold. For the cohort, immune exposure information was limited to CMV serostatus. A cluster of highly shared sequence variants was judged likely to represent a technical artifact of the sequencing pipeline. Several of the top co-occurrence clusters appeared to be linked to parvovirus B19, influenza, CMV and Epstein-Barr virus, according to a later analysis. This cohort had only TCR beta chains sequenced, and the lack of alpha or paired-chain data limited which features could be detected. A further reported finding was that TCR beta sequences accurately predicted the HLA-A and HLA-B alleles for most subjects in the first cohort. In the study, some 180 TCR beta chains were listed as associated with cytomegalovirus.

In the case of this clone: What antigen it recognizes has not been identified. Per-base qualities were not stored, and no clone one base away is much larger.

Including the terminal cysteine and phenylalanine, the CDR3 comprises 17 residues. Just the 51-base CDR3 DNA is kept, in frame starting at base 1. Compared with germline, V lacks 5 bases and J lacks 7 bases; bases without a gene match: 13. From a lookup of the germline V gene, CDR1 and CDR2 are MDHEN and SYDVKM. The protocol used for the library was the immunoSEQ multiplex PCR assay. For the multiplex PCR, a mixture combining 60 forward primers for TCR Vbeta segments and 13 reverse primers for TCR Jbeta segments was used. Amplification of the CDR3 region of rearranged TCR beta genes was performed with a multiplex PCR assay on genomic DNA. The amplified TCR beta libraries were sequenced on the Illumina HiSeq System as 87-base-pair reads. Regarding the original processing steps: A later analysis counted approximately 74 million unique TCR beta chains across the 650 to 800 repertoires, and some 11 million of these chains were shared by at least two donors. Raw reads were error-corrected and collapsed into unique sequences with a nearest-neighbor algorithm that merged closely related sequences to remove PCR and sequencing errors. V, D and J gene segments were assigned by aligning CDR3 sequences to IMGT reference sequences. For a sequence to be retained, a match of at least six nucleotides was required to both a V gene segment and a J gene segment. A rearrangement was called productive if the CDR3 had no stop codons and remained in frame with V and J, and every other rearrangement was called non-productive. CDR3 was defined according to IMGT convention as the region running from the second conserved V-encoded cysteine to the conserved J-encoded phenylalanine. In an earlier analysis of approximately 500 of the donors, sequences lacking an unambiguous match to a single V gene segment were excluded. In an earlier analysis of 450 to 700 of the donors, V segments were called functional above 56.7% productive rearrangements and were called segregating when the between-donor standard deviation exceeded 5%. A statistical classification framework was built for diagnosing cytomegalovirus status from the catalog of TCR beta chain sequences. In a later analysis, TCR nucleotide sequences were compared against IMGT/GENE-DB human TR gene sequences so that V and J genes could be assigned. Using the TCRdist pipeline, a later analysis assigned CDR3 sequences along with most-parsimonious VDJ recombination scenarios. In a later analysis, every TCR beta chain was defined by the combination of its CDR3 amino acid sequence and its V-gene family, and reads without a unique V-gene family were dropped. To address suspected cross-contamination and a sequencing artifact, a later analysis removed a few hundred highly shared, low-generation-probability nucleotide sequences. For each public chain, a later analysis derived a clonal expansion index from normalized ranks of inferred template counts within each repertoire. A later analysis computed generation probabilities with a VDJ recombination model fitted to out-of-frame rearrangements, and checked the results against IGoR. In a later analysis, TCR-TCR, TCR-HLA and TCR-CMV co-occurrence was scored with hypergeometric tests, and a repertoire-size bias correction was applied to TCR pairs. In a later analysis, false discovery rates were estimated by permuting HLA or CMV assignments 20 times. In a later analysis, co-occurring TCRs were grouped using DBSCAN, with TCRdist sequence similarity added in when clustering inside HLA-allele-positive subsets. For co-occurrence clustering, repertoires with fewer than 30,000 or more than 120,000 public chains were excluded, along with about five repertoires with anomalous nucleotide sharing. TCRdb provides this immuneACCESS table in a form limited to in-frame rearrangements. Some clones are lacking; in checked studies, under half of them reflect an unresolved V gene, and why the rest are absent is not known. V and J calls and clone size follow that table, whereas D and trimming were derived from the DNA. The sample profile shows around 150,000 clones; around 65% of them were found once. 1.8% of the sample is taken by the ten largest.

The cohort comprised hundreds of healthy bone marrow donors. Cohort members were all nominally healthy when sampled, although unrecorded immune exposures were likely present. The donor tested CMV seronegative and was one of the 352 seronegative cohort members. Each donor provided a peripheral blood sample, and peripheral blood mononuclear cells were used for TCR beta sequencing. Genomic DNA extraction from the blood cell samples was performed with the Qiagen DNeasy Blood Extraction Kit. The sequence links TRBV28 to TRBJ2-1, and 11 bases in between align with TRBD2. The TCR comes from a male donor in good health and CMV-seronegative. Sequenced input: PBMCs. The nucleotide sequence is TGTGCCAGCAGTGGATCGACTAGCGGGGCCGTAAGGAATGAGCAGTTCTTC. It specifies CASSGSTSGAVRNEQFF.